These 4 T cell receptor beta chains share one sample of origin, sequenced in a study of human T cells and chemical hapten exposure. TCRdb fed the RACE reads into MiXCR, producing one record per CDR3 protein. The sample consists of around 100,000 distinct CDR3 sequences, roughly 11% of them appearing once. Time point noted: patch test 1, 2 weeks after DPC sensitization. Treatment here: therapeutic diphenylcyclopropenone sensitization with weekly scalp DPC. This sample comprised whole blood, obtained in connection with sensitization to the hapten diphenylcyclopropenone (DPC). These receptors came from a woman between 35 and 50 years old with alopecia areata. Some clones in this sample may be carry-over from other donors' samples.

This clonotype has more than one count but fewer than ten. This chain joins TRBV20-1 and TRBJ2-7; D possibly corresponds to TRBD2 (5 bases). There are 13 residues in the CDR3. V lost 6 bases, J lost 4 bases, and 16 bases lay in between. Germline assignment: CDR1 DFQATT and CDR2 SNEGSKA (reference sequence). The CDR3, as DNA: TGCAGTGCCAACCGGCCCCCGGGGTACGAGCAGTACTTC. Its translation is CSANRPPGYEQYF.

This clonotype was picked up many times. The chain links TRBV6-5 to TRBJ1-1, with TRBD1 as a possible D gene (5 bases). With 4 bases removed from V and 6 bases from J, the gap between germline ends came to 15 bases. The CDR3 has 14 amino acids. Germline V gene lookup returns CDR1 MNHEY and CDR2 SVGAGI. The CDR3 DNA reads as TGTGCCAGCAGTTCCTCGGGGGGTGGGGCTGAAGCTTTCTTT. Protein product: CASSSSGGGAEAFF.

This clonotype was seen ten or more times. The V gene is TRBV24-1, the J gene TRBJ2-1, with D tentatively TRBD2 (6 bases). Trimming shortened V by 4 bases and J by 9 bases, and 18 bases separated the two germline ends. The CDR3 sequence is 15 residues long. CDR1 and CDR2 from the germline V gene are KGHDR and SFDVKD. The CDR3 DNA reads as TGTGCCACCAGTGACGGGGGAATGATTTTTAGTGAGCAGTTCTTC. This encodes CATSDGGMIFSEQFF.

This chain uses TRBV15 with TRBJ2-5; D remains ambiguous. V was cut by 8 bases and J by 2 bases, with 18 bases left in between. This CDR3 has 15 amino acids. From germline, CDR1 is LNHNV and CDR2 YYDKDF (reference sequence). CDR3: CATARSIGTQETQYF. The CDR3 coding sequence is TGTGCCACCGCGAGGAGCATTGGAACACAAGAGACCCAGTACTTC.